This is a list of T cell receptor beta chains from one sample in a study of molecular identifiers for immune sequencing clone quantification. TCRdb re-derived calls from the PCR reads in MiXCR, one entry per CDR3 protein. Found here are more than 550,000 distinct CDR3 sequences, 25% of them singletons; the top ten hold around 0.78%. Sequencing was carried out using naive CD8+ T cells from blood, with Jurkat cell RNA spiked in. These receptors were collected from a human donor in good health. Some libraries in this study had Jurkat cell RNA spiked in. CDR3s include the opening cysteine and the closing phenylalanine or tryptophan. A D gene is named only where the DNA matches it firmly. Clone size is stated in some rows and not others, as once, few, many or a class when expanded.

clone size	D gene	V gene	J gene	CDR3 DNA	CDR3 protein
many	TRBD2	TRBV5-6	TRBJ2-3	TGTGCCAGCAGCTTGGGTAGCGGGAGGGCCGTAGATACGCAGTATTTT	CASSLGSGRAVDTQYF
-	TRBD1	TRBV6-6	TRBJ1-5	TGTGCCAGCACCTCGGACAGGGACGCTTATAGCAATCAGCCCCAGCATTTT	CASTSDRDAYSNQPQHF
many	-	TRBV5-1	TRBJ1-1	TGTGCCAGCAGCTTAGGGATTGAAGCTTTCTTT	CASSLGIEAFF
few	-	TRBV4-1	TRBJ1-1	TGCGCCAGCAAGGGTGAGGTGAACACTGAAGCTTTCTTT	CASKGEVNTEAFF
-	TRBD2	TRBV19	TRBJ2-1	TGTGCCAGTAGGGCGGGGGGCGAGCTCTATGAGCAGTTCTTC	CASRAGGELYEQFF
-	-	TRBV6-5	TRBJ2-7	TGTGCCAGCAGTCCCGCCCGGGGTAGTAACGAGCAGTACTTC	CASSPARGSNEQYF
-	-	TRBV5-1	TRBJ2-1	TGCGCCAGCAGCCTCCTAGCGCCCTCCTACAATGAGCAGTTCTTC	CASSLLAPSYNEQFF
-	TRBD1	TRBV7-9	TRBJ2-7	TGTGCCAGCAGCCCCAGGACAGGGGAGGTCGAGCAGTACTTC	CASSPRTGEVEQYF
few	-	TRBV5-4	TRBJ2-3	TGTGCCAGCAGCTTGGCCCTGACAGGACCCAGCACAGATACGCAGTATTTT	CASSLALTGPSTDTQYF
many	-	TRBV6-1	TRBJ1-1	TGTGCCAGCATAGAGTACTTCTTT	CASIEYFF
few	-	TRBV24-1	TRBJ2-3	TGTGCCACCAGTGAGGGGCCGACCGGAAAGGCTTTCATAATCACAGATACGCAGTATTTT	CATSEGPTGKAFIITDTQYF
few	TRBD2	TRBV14	TRBJ2-5	TGTGCCAGCAGCCCACCTAGCGGCGAGACCCAGTACTTC	CASSPPSGETQYF
-	-	TRBV19	TRBJ2-3	TGTGCCAGTAAGGGGTCAGATACGCAGTATTTT	CASKGSDTQYF
many	-	TRBV5-1	TRBJ2-5	TGCGCCAGCAGCTTTGTGGGCCGTAGGGAGTACCAAGAGACCCAGTACTTC	CASSFVGRREYQETQYF
many	TRBD2	TRBV4-3	TRBJ2-1	TGCGCCAGCAGCCAAGATACTAGCGGGAGCTATGAGCAGTTCTTC	CASSQDTSGSYEQFF
few	-	TRBV7-8	TRBJ1-1	TGTGCCAGCAGCAAGACAGTGGCCAGCACTGAAGCTTTCTTT	CASSKTVASTEAFF
-	-	TRBV9	TRBJ1-2	TGTGCCAGCTCCCAGGAATGGGGGCGCGGCTATGGCTACACCTTC	CASSQEWGRGYGYTF
-	TRBD1	TRBV10-3	TRBJ2-7	TGTGCCATCAGGGGACAGGGAGAGTTCGAGCAGTACTTC	CAIRGQGEFEQYF
-	-	TRBV5-1	TRBJ2-1	TGCGCCAGCAGCTTGTCAGGGGTTATCTACAATGAGCAGTTCTTC	CASSLSGVIYNEQFF
many	-	TRBV9	TRBJ2-3	TGTGCCAGCAGCGCCAGACTAGTTCAACCCGCGGATACGCAGTATTTT	CASSARLVQPADTQYF
-	TRBD1	TRBV12-3/TRBV12-4	TRBJ1-1	TGTGCCAGCCACGGGCGTGACAGGGGAGCTGAAGCTTTCTTT	CASHGRDRGAEAFF
many	-	TRBV12-3/TRBV12-4	TRBJ2-2	TGTGCCAGCCGTGGTCCGGGGGATAGGACCGGGGAGCTGTTTTTT	CASRGPGDRTGELFF
many	TRBD2	TRBV7-9	TRBJ2-7	TGTGCCAGCAGCCCACTAGCGCCCACCTACGAGCAGTACTTC	CASSPLAPTYEQYF
many	TRBD1	TRBV4-1	TRBJ2-2	TGCGCCAGCAGCCAGACAGGGTCGGCCGGGGAGCTGTTTTTT	CASSQTGSAGELFF
-	-	TRBV4-3	TRBJ1-2	TGCGCCAGCAGCCAAGACCCAAACTATGGCTACACCTTC	CASSQDPNYGYTF
many	-	TRBV5-1	TRBJ1-1	-	CASSFGPGTGTEAFF